Listed below are T cell receptor beta chains from one sample, sequenced in a study of cytomegalovirus exposure and HLA in healthy donors. Assay used: immunoSEQ multiplex PCR; TCRdb lists only in-frame clones, some missing. The sample holds approximately 74,000 clones, roughly 76% seen once. The sample comprised PBMCs. The receptors were sampled from a man aged 60-69 years in good health and CMV-seropositive. The CDR3 runs from the conserved cysteine through the conserved F or W. D genes are given only for firm matches. Clone size is stated in some rows and not others, as once, few, many or a class when expanded.

V gene	clone size	D gene	J gene	CDR3 protein	CDR3 DNA
TRBV13	NA	NA	TRBJ2-3	CASSLGVLPTDTQYF	TGTGCCAGCAGCTTAGGGGTACTCCCCACAGATACGCAGTATTTT
TRBV7-6	once	NA	TRBJ1-1	CASSLQRNTEAFF	TGTGCCAGCAGCTTACAGCGGAACACTGAAGCTTTCTTT
TRBV6-1	NA	TRBD1	TRBJ2-7	CASTWGTGGTNEQYF	TGTGCCAGCACCTGGGGGACAGGGGGCACGAACGAGCAGTACTTC
TRBV6-5	NA	TRBD1	TRBJ1-2	CASSRDRDSGYGYTF	TGTGCCAGCAGTAGAGACAGGGATAGTGGGTATGGCTACACCTTC
TRBV11-3	once	NA	TRBJ1-1	CASSLDGHMNTEAFF	TGTGCCAGCAGCTTAGACGGACACATGAACACTGAAGCTTTCTTT
TRBV7-9	NA	TRBD2	TRBJ2-1	CASSPRLAGPPSSYNEQFF	TGTGCCAGCAGCCCGAGACTAGCGGGTCCGCCTTCCTCCTACAATGAGCAGTTCTTC
TRBV7-9	NA	NA	TRBJ2-1	CASSFTTFPRFF	TGTGCCAGCAGTTTTACGACATTTCCGCGATTCTTC
TRBV6-5	NA	TRBD1	TRBJ2-7	CASSKGTDNYEQYF	TGTGCCAGCAGCAAAGGGACAGATAACTACGAGCAGTACTTC
TRBV7-9	NA	TRBD1	TRBJ2-7	CASRWDSSYEQYF	TGTGCCAGCAGATGGGACAGCTCCTACGAGCAGTACTTC
TRBV13	once	NA	TRBJ1-1	CASSLGRTEAFF	TGTGCCAGCAGCTTAGGGCGCACTGAAGCTTTCTTT
TRBV19	NA	TRBD2	TRBJ2-4	CASSMLAGALYF	TGTGCCAGTAGTATGTTAGCGGGAGCTTTGTACTTC
TRBV4-1	NA	NA	TRBJ1-4	CASSQSSLVAGEKKLFF	TGCGCCAGCAGCCAATCGAGTCTCGTGGCAGGGGAGAAAAAACTGTTTTTT
TRBV5-4	NA	NA	TRBJ2-5	CASSRTRDLETQYF	TGTGCCAGCAGCCGAACACGGGACTTGGAGACCCAGTACTTC
TRBV6-1	NA	NA	TRBJ2-5	CASSERTGGIGETQYF	TGTGCCAGCAGTGAAAGGACTGGGGGGATTGGGGAGACCCAGTACTTC
TRBV29-1	NA	TRBD1	TRBJ2-7	CSVEAGTDLPYEQYF	TGCAGCGTTGAAGCCGGGACAGATCTTCCCTACGAGCAGTACTTC
TRBV6-1	NA	NA	TRBJ1-1	CASIGEAAEAFF	TGTGCCAGCATTGGTGAGGCCGCTGAAGCTTTCTTT
TRBV4-1	NA	TRBD1	TRBJ1-6	CASSQDKGTGGYSPLHF	TGCGCCAGCAGCCAAGATAAAGGGACAGGGGGCTATTCACCCCTCCACTTT
TRBV13	NA	NA	TRBJ1-1	CASSLGGTKNTEAFF	TGTGCCAGCAGCTTAGGAGGGACAAAGAACACTGAAGCTTTCTTT
TRBV27	NA	NA	TRBJ1-5	CASSLAGDNQPQHF	TGTGCCAGCAGTTTGGCAGGGGATAATCAGCCCCAGCATTTT
TRBV5-4	few	NA	TRBJ1-1	CASSPDVGVTEAFF	TGTGCCAGCAGCCCAGACGTCGGGGTGACTGAAGCTTTCTTT
TRBV23-1	NA	TRBD1	TRBJ2-3	CASSQWTGRGATSGADTQYF	TGCGCCAGCAGTCAATGGACAGGGAGAGGGGCGACATCCGGCGCAGATACGCAGTATTTT
TRBV6-5	NA	NA	TRBJ2-3	CASSYGGFSDTQYF	TGTGCCAGCAGTTACGGGGGCTTCTCAGATACGCAGTATTTT
TRBV2	NA	TRBD2	TRBJ2-1	CASSSTSGSYNEQFF	TGTGCCAGCAGCTCTACTAGCGGGAGTTACAATGAGCAGTTCTTC
TRBV6-5	few	NA	TRBJ1-2	CASSYSRQALNGYTF	TGTGCCAGCAGTTACTCGAGACAGGCGTTGAATGGCTACACCTTC
TRBV5-6	NA	NA	TRBJ1-1	CASSMDRMNTEAFF	TGTGCCAGCAGCATGGACAGAATGAACACTGAAGCTTTCTTT
TRBV2	once	NA	TRBJ1-3	CASSVIDTSGNTIYF	TGTGCCAGCAGTGTGATCGACACCTCTGGAAACACCATATATTTT
TRBV9	NA	NA	TRBJ1-2	CASSAGTGRDYGYTF	TGTGCCAGCAGCGCCGGGACCGGGAGGGACTATGGCTACACCTTC
TRBV7-9	NA	TRBD1	TRBJ1-1	CASSFGTGSSGTEAFF	TGTGCCAGCAGCTTCGGGACAGGTTCCTCCGGGACTGAAGCTTTCTTT
TRBV4-1	NA	NA	TRBJ2-6	CASSQGAGRHSGANVLTF	TGCGCCAGCAGCCAAGGTGCAGGCAGACACTCTGGGGCCAACGTCCTGACTTTC
TRBV9	NA	NA	TRBJ1-3	CASSLPGGSSGNTIYF	TGTGCCAGCAGCCTCCCGGGGGGGAGCTCTGGAAACACCATATATTTT
TRBV10-3	NA	TRBD1	TRBJ2-7	CAISGTGRTYEQYF	TGTGCCATCAGTGGGACAGGGCGAACCTACGAGCAGTACTTC
TRBV5-1	NA	NA	TRBJ2-7	CASSLAGSPYEQYF	TGCGCCAGCAGCTTGGCCGGGTCTCCCTACGAGCAGTACTTC
TRBV25-1	NA	NA	TRBJ1-2	CASSALEGDYGYTF	TGTGCCAGCAGTGCCCTAGAGGGCGACTATGGCTACACCTTC
TRBV2	NA	NA	TRBJ1-2	CASSEARASRPGYTF	TGTGCCAGCAGTGAAGCGAGGGCCTCACGGCCTGGCTACACCTTC
TRBV5-1	NA	NA	TRBJ1-2	CASSYDLAGWGYTF	TGCGCCAGCAGCTACGATTTAGCTGGTTGGGGCTACACCTTC
TRBV11-3	NA	TRBD2	TRBJ2-5	CASSSRASGRAYGETQYF	TGTGCCAGCAGCTCGAGGGCTAGCGGGAGAGCGTATGGAGAGACCCAGTACTTC
TRBV13	NA	NA	TRBJ1-2	CASSRTGTGDYGYTF	TGTGCCAGCAGCCGCACCGGGACTGGAGACTATGGCTACACCTTC
TRBV6-1	NA	NA	TRBJ1-6	CASSGTQSGSPLHF	TGTGCCAGCAGCGGGACACAGAGCGGTTCACCCCTCCACTTT
TRBV5-1	NA	TRBD1	TRBJ2-5	CASSLVGTGVYQETQYF	TGCGCCAGCAGCTTGGTAGGGACAGGGGTGTACCAAGAGACCCAGTACTTC
TRBV7-2	NA	NA	TRBJ2-3	CASSPQIRSSSTDTQYF	TGTGCCAGCAGCCCACAGATTAGGTCCTCTAGCACAGATACGCAGTATTTT
TRBV5-1	NA	NA	TRBJ2-7	CASSYSAVNEQYF	TGCGCCAGCAGCTACTCTGCCGTAAACGAGCAGTACTTC
TRBV6-6	NA	TRBD2	TRBJ2-1	CASALRGTSGSEQFF	TGTGCCAGCGCCTTACGCGGGACTAGCGGGAGCGAGCAGTTCTTC
TRBV5-4	NA	TRBD2	TRBJ2-1	CASSSKASGGVKNEQFF	TGTGCCAGCAGCTCGAAGGCTAGCGGGGGGGTAAAGAATGAGCAGTTCTTC
TRBV2	NA	TRBD1	TRBJ1-2	CASSDRTGGSGYTF	TGTGCCAGCAGTGATAGGACAGGGGGCTCTGGCTACACCTTC
TRBV5-4	NA	TRBD2	TRBJ2-7	CASSTTSGSYEQYF	TGTGCCAGCAGTACGACTAGCGGGAGTTACGAGCAGTACTTC
TRBV19	NA	TRBD2	TRBJ2-7	CASSPAWGLAGGNEQYF	TGTGCCAGTAGTCCCGCCTGGGGACTAGCGGGAGGCAACGAGCAGTACTTC
TRBV11-2	few	NA	TRBJ2-5	CASSFLRGETQYF	TGTGCCAGCAGCTTTCTCAGGGGTGAGACCCAGTACTTC
TRBV4-1	NA	TRBD1	TRBJ2-7	CASSQGTGFGYEQYF	TGCGCCAGCAGCCAAGGGACAGGCTTTGGATACGAGCAGTACTTC
TRBV7-8	NA	NA	TRBJ2-3	CASSLWTTYTDTQYF	TGTGCCAGCAGCCTATGGACTACCTACACAGATACGCAGTATTTT
TRBV5-6	NA	NA	TRBJ1-3	CASSLLLSRNTIYF	TGTGCCAGCAGCCTTCTGTTGTCTCGAAACACCATATATTTT
TRBV11-3	NA	TRBD1	TRBJ2-7	CASSPGTGLHEQYF	TGTGCCAGCAGCCCCGGGACAGGGCTCCACGAGCAGTACTTC
TRBV6-5	NA	NA	TRBJ2-7	CASSYAGQSSYEQYF	TGTGCCAGCAGTTACGCTGGACAGTCCTCCTACGAGCAGTACTTC
TRBV4-1	NA	NA	TRBJ2-1	CASSHDFEQFF	TGCGCCAGCAGCCACGACTTTGAGCAGTTCTTC
TRBV19	NA	NA	TRBJ1-2	CASSPRDNYGYTF	TGTGCCAGTAGTCCCAGGGATAACTATGGCTACACCTTC
TRBV4-1	NA	TRBD1	TRBJ2-7	CASSPTGGTYEQYF	TGCGCCAGCAGCCCGACAGGGGGGACCTACGAGCAGTACTTC
TRBV10-1	NA	NA	TRBJ1-1	CASSLGGTRTEAFF	TGCGCCAGCAGTCTGGGGGGGACCAGGACTGAAGCTTTCTTT